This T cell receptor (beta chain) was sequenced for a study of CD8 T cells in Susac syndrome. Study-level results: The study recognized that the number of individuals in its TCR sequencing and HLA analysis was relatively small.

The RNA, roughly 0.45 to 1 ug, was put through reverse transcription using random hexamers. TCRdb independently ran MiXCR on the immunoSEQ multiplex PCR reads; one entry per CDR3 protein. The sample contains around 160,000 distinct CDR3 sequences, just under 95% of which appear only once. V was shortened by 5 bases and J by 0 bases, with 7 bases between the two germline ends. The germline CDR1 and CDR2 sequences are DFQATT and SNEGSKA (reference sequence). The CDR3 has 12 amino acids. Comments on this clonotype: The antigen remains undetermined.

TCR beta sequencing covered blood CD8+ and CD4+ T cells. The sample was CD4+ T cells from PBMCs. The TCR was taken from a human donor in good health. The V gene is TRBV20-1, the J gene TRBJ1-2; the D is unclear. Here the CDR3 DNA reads TGCAGTGCTCGACCGTCTAACTATGGCTACACCTTC. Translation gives CSARPSNYGYTF.